This entry lists 28 T cell receptor beta chains sequenced from one sample in a study of blood T cell repertoires in COVID-19. Some clones are missing from TCRdb's copy, which holds only in-frame ones; the method was immunoSEQ multiplex PCR. Of about 200,000 clones listed, less than 85% are singletons. Sequencing was performed on peripheral blood. The receptor source for this set is a woman aged 70-85 years with acute or convalescent COVID-19.

The J gene is TRBJ1-2, the V gene TRBV5-1; 7 bases are shared with TRBD1. V was clipped by 0 bases and J by 5 bases; unmatched bases: 13. This CDR3 comprises 17 residues. Germline values: CDR1 SGHRS, CDR2 YFSETQ. The CDR3 DNA reads TGCGCCAGCAGCTTGGCCGGACAGGCGGGCCCACAATATGGCTACACCTTC. Translating gives CASSLAGQAGPQYGYTF. Filled out from reference TRBV5-1 and TRBJ1-2, the complete variable domain reads KAGVTQTPRYLIKTRGQQVTLSCSPISGHRSVSWYQQTPGQGLQFLFEYFSETQRNKGNFPGRFSGRQFSNSRSEMNVSTLELGDSALYLCASSLAGQAGPQYGYTFGSGTRLTVV.

The V and J genes are TRBV6-5 and TRBJ1-1; D is possibly TRBD1 (6 bases). Germline lookup yields CDR1 MNHEY and CDR2 SVGAGI. The CDR3 is 13 amino acids. V was pared by 6 bases and J by 1 base, with 9 bases between. DNA for the CDR3: TGTGCCAGCAGACAGACAGGGAACACTGAAGCTTTCTTT. It yields the protein CASRQTGNTEAFF.

The genes are TRBV5-1 and TRBJ2-3, with 7 nucleotides matching TRBD2. Germline values: CDR1 SGHRS, CDR2 YFSETQ. The CDR3 covers 16 residues. V lost 4 bases and J lost 4; bases outside the gene matches: 12. The CDR3 DNA reads as TGCGCCAGCAGCCTTGAGGGAGGGAGGGGAGCAGATACGCAGTATTTT. Translating gives CASSLEGGRGADTQYF.

This chain uses TRBV5-1 with TRBJ2-7, with 8 bases matching TRBD2. V was pared by 4 bases and J by 0 bases, with 6 bases of the junction left unmatched. CDR3 length: 15 residues. Germline V gives CDR1 SGHRS, CDR2 YFSETQ. In nucleotides, the CDR3 is TGCGCCAGCAGCGTGGGGAGCGGGAGCTCCTACGAGCAGTACTTC. Protein product: CASSVGSGSSYEQYF.

A few counts support this clone. V gene TRBV28 combines with J gene TRBJ1-1; D ambiguous. V was cut by 7 bases and J by 7 bases, with 13 bases left in between. The CDR3 covers 12 residues. CDR1 is MDHEN, CDR2 SYDVKM, per germline. CDR3 DNA: TGTGCCAGCAACGGGGTTTTAGGTGAAGCTTTCTTT. It is translated as CASNGVLGEAFF.

V is TRBV30 and J is TRBJ1-6; D gene unclear. Per the germline V gene, CDR1 is GTSNPN and CDR2 is SVGIG (reference sequence). The CDR3 runs 15 residues. With 1 base removed from V and 7 bases from J, the gap between germline ends came to 14 bases. As DNA, the CDR3 is TGTGCCTGGAGTGCCCAAATGAGAGGCAATTCACCCCTCCACTTT. This encodes CAWSAQMRGNSPLHF.

The V and J genes are TRBV7-3 and TRBJ1-1; possibly TRBD1 for D (6 bases). Germline assignment: CDR1 SGHTA and CDR2 FQGTGA. The CDR3 has 15 residues. Trimming took 5 bases from V and 4 from J, leaving 17 bases between them. As DNA, the CDR3 is TGTGCCAGCAGCCCCCAGGGGCAGGTCGTCACTGAAGCTTTCTTT. This gives the protein CASSPQGQVVTEAFF.

This chain uses TRBV5-1 with TRBJ2-2; the match to TRBD2 covers 15 bases. Germline lookup yields CDR1 SGHRS and CDR2 YFSETQ. Unmatched junction bases numbered 7, after V lost 4 bases and J lost 0 bases. The length of the CDR3 is 19 residues. CDR3 sequence reads: CASSQPGTSGRTNTGELFF. In DNA form, the CDR3 reads TGCGCCAGCAGCCAACCCGGGACTAGCGGGAGGACGAACACCGGGGAGCTGTTTTTT.

The rearrangement joins TRBV18 to TRBJ2-2; D might be TRBD2 (5 bases). Deletions cut 2 bases from V and 4 bases from J, with 14 bases between. The CDR3 has 16 amino acids. Germline CDR1 and CDR2: KGHSH and LQKENI. CDR3 amino acids: CASSPGYGEGTGELFF. The DNA for the CDR3 is TGTGCCAGCTCACCAGGTTACGGGGAAGGCACCGGGGAGCTGTTTTTT.

This rearrangement joins TRBV5-4 to TRBJ1-2; 7 bases are a match to TRBD1. Germline loops: CDR1 SGHNT, CDR2 YYREEE (reference sequence). Losses at the gene ends were 0 bases for V and 4 bases for J; bases not matched to a gene: 9. The CDR3 totals 16 residues. Here the CDR3 DNA reads TGTGCCAGCAGCTTGGCCTTGGGGACAGAGTCCTATGGCTACACCTTC. It yields the protein CASSLALGTESYGYTF.

The chain joins TRBV27 to TRBJ1-5, with a possible D match to TRBD1 (6 bases). The CDR3 has 15 amino acids. The V gene lost 7 bases and the J gene lost 5 bases, with 18 bases spanning the gap. Germline V CDR1 and CDR2: MNHEY, SMNVEV (reference sequence). The CDR3 coding sequence is TGTGCCAGCATCAACAGGGATTATAGGGATCAGCCCCAGCATTTT. Encoded protein: CASINRDYRDQPQHF.

As for this clone: At one end the junction does not follow the germline gene, possibly because of a read error. The chain couples TRBV3-1 (or the pseudogene TRBV3-2) to TRBJ2-1, with a possible D match to TRBD1 (6 bases). This CDR3 has 11 residues. Germline values: CDR1 LGHDT, CDR2 YNNKEL (reference sequence). CDR3 protein: CASSQETGTLF. CDR3 sequence (DNA): TGTGCCAGCAGCCAAGAAACAGGGACCCTCTTC.

The J gene is TRBJ2-1, the V gene TRBV6-6; 8 bases agree with TRBD1. Looked up from germline, CDR1 is MNHNY and CDR2 is SVGAGI (reference sequence). The CDR3 sequence is 12 residues long. V gave up 5 bases and J gave up 8 bases; unmatched junction bases: 2. The CDR3 DNA sequence: TGTGCCAGCAGTGGACAGGGCGATGAGCAGTTCTTC. Encoded protein: CASSGQGDEQFF.

The CDR3 coding sequence is TGTGCCAGCAGTCCCGGACTAGCGCGCTACGAGCAGTACTTC. This sequence encodes CASSPGLARYEQYF. J is TRBJ2-7 and V is TRBV28, with TRBD2 identical over 9 bases. CDR1 and CDR2 from the germline V gene are MDHEN and SYDVKM. V lost 5 bases, J lost 3 bases, and 5 bases stayed unmatched. The CDR3 runs to 14 residues.

This chain joins TRBV30 and TRBJ1-1, with 7 bases identical to TRBD1. In germline, CDR1 is GTSNPN, CDR2 SVGIG (reference sequence). J gave up 2 bases and V 3 bases, and 6 bases lay outside the gene matches. The CDR3 runs to 14 residues. The CDR3 loop is CAWRFRDRNTEAFF. In DNA form, the CDR3 reads TGTGCCTGGAGGTTCCGGGACAGAAACACTGAAGCTTTCTTT.

The chain joins TRBV19 to TRBJ1-6, with TRBD1 matching 9 bases. J lost 0 bases, V lost 3 bases, and 9 bases had no gene match. The CDR3 has 19 amino acids. Germline V lookup: CDR1 LNHDA, CDR2 SQIVND (reference sequence). CDR3 coding DNA: TGTGCCAGTAGTATGAGGGGACAGGGAGTCATCTCCTATAATTCACCCCTCCACTTT. Its protein is CASSMRGQGVISYNSPLHF.

This chain links TRBV28 with TRBJ2-2, with TRBD2 as a possible D gene (6 bases). This CDR3 has 14 amino acids. V was trimmed by 5 bases and J by 5 bases, leaving 12 bases between them. From germline, CDR1 is MDHEN and CDR2 SYDVKM. The CDR3 sequence is CASSLGGTTGELFF. The CDR3 bases are TGTGCCAGCAGTCTCGGGGGAACAACCGGGGAGCTGTTTTTT.

In DNA, the CDR3 is TGTGCCAGCAGTGGAGGGCCAGAGAGCACAGATACGCAGTATTTT. Translated: CASSGGPESTDTQYF. The J gene is TRBJ2-3, the V gene TRBV2; D is perhaps TRBD2 (5 bases). Trimming pared 4 bases from V and 0 bases from J, leaving 11 bases between. Germline loops: CDR1 SNHLY, CDR2 FYNNEI. The length of the CDR3 is 15 residues.

The rearrangement uses TRBV18 and TRBJ1-1, with 7 bases identical to TRBD1. V was pared by 5 bases and J by 0 bases, with 3 bases of the junction left unmatched. Per germline, CDR1 KGHSH and CDR2 LQKENI. The CDR3 has 14 residues. This CDR3 reads CASSAQGMNTEAFF. In nucleotides, the CDR3 is TGTGCCAGCTCAGCACAGGGGATGAACACTGAAGCTTTCTTT. The full variable domain, with the rest looked up from reference TRBV18 and TRBJ1-1, is NAGVMQNPRHLVRRRGQEARLRCSPMKGHSHVYWYRQLPEEGLKFMVYLQKENIIDESGMPKERFSAEFPKEGPSILRIQQVVRGDSAAYFCASSAQGMNTEAFFGQGTRLTVV.

The chain uses TRBV2 and TRBJ2-1; D perhaps matches TRBD2 (5 bases). Between the trimmed V and J ends, which lost 2 bases and 0 bases, there was a span of 11 bases. This CDR3 is 16 amino acids long. Germline V gives CDR1 SNHLY, CDR2 FYNNEI. The CDR3 is CASSERGSSSYNEQFF. The CDR3 coding sequence is TGTGCCAGCAGTGAACGAGGGTCCAGCTCCTACAATGAGCAGTTCTTC.

V gene TRBV15 combines with J gene TRBJ2-1; 12 nucleotides align to TRBD2. The CDR3 runs to 15 residues. V shed 4 bases, J shed 8 bases, and the junction held 6 bases outside the gene matches. Germline loops: CDR1 LNHNV, CDR2 YYDKDF (reference sequence). CDR3 region: CATSTPTSGRHEQFF. In DNA, the CDR3 is TGTGCCACCAGCACCCCCACTAGCGGGAGGCATGAGCAGTTCTTC.

The rearrangement links TRBV7-2 to TRBJ1-2; D not resolved. Per the germline V gene, CDR1 is SGHTA and CDR2 is FQGNSA. Trimming pared 5 bases from V and 8 bases from J, leaving 15 bases between. This CDR3 region has 13 residues. CDR3 DNA sequence: TGTGCCAGCAGCCCCGGACGGGAGAGGGGCTACACCTTC. Its protein is CASSPGRERGYTF.

This clone came up once. The CDR3 is CASSAGRGSTDTQYF. The DNA of the CDR3 is TGTGCCAGCAGTGCGGGGCGCGGGAGTACAGATACGCAGTATTTT. V usage is TRBV2 and J usage is TRBJ2-3; 7 nucleotides match TRBD2. The CDR3 spans 15 residues. With 4 bases clipped from V and 3 bases from J, the junction kept 7 bases outside the gene matches. Germline lookup yields CDR1 SNHLY and CDR2 FYNNEI.

The chain employs TRBV30 and TRBJ1-2; TRBD1 agrees at 7 bases. The V gene end was trimmed by 2 bases and the J gene end by 2 bases; junction bases not matched to a gene: 5. Germline lookup yields CDR1 GTSNPN and CDR2 SVGIG (reference sequence). CDR3 length equals 14 residues. CDR3: CAWSPTGVNYGYTF. CDR3 nucleotide sequence: TGTGCCTGGAGTCCTACAGGGGTGAACTATGGCTACACCTTC.

As concerns this clone: Other DNA sequences in the sample encode the same CDR3. The chain recombines TRBV30 with TRBJ1-1; D is unresolved. Trimming cost V 1 base and J 1 base, with 7 bases left between them. Germline assignment: CDR1 GTSNPN and CDR2 SVGIG (reference sequence). The CDR3 loop spans 13 amino acids. CDR3 in DNA: TGTGCCTGGAGTGGACGGAGGAACACTGAAGCTTTCTTT. This encodes CAWSGRRNTEAFF.

This clone was counted a few times. The genes are TRBV5-4 and TRBJ1-1, with a tentative D call TRBD1 (5 bases). CDR1 and CDR2 (germline): SGHNT, YYREEE (reference sequence). The CDR3 runs to 14 residues. The CDR3 loop reads CAAGGATMNTEAFF. CDR3 in DNA: TGTGCTGCCGGGGGAGCGACCATGAACACTGAAGCTTTCTTT. Filled out from reference TRBV5-4 and TRBJ1-1, the complete variable domain reads ETGVTQSPTHLIKTRGQQVTLRCSSQSGHNTVSWYQQALGQGPQFIFQYYREEENGRGNFPPRFSGLQFPNYSSELNVNALELDDSALYLCAAGGATMNTEAFFGQGTRLTVV.

The chain is built from TRBV2 and TRBJ2-1; D remains unclear. Trimming shortened V by 1 base and J by 0 bases, and 7 bases separated the two germline ends. This CDR3 is built from 15 residues. The germline gives CDR1 SNHLY, CDR2 FYNNEI. This chain's CDR3 is CASSEGFSSYNEQFF. DNA of the CDR3: TGTGCCAGCAGTGAAGGGTTTAGCTCCTACAATGAGCAGTTCTTC.

This clone was observed a few times. The chain is built from TRBV15 and TRBJ2-1; 8 positions agree with TRBD2. The CDR3 length is 13 residues. The V gene end was trimmed by 8 bases and the J gene end by 8 bases; junction bases not matched to a gene: 8. Looked up from germline, CDR1 is LNHNV and CDR2 is YYDKDF (reference sequence). The CDR3 is CATRNPGLDEQFF. The CDR3 nucleotides read TGTGCCACCCGAAATCCGGGACTAGATGAGCAGTTCTTC.